This T cell receptor (beta chain) was sequenced for a study of blood T cell repertoires in COVID-19. Study in general: COVID-19 samples collected from the United States, Italy and Spain covered acute and convalescent phases.

This table comes from immunoSEQ multiplex PCR, and its TCRdb copy is limited to in-frame clones, with some not included. Here the sample spans over 200,000 clones, more than 65% being singletons. Germline V gene data show CDR1 as SGHVS and CDR2 as FQNEAQ. The V gene lost 5 bases and the J gene lost 6 bases, with 23 bases spanning the gap. The CDR3 has 16 amino acids. The genes are TRBV7-8 and TRBJ2-7; perhaps TRBD2 as D (6 bases). This clonotype originated in a man aged 40-49 years who had recovered from COVID-19. The sequenced material came from peripheral blood. CDR3 sequence reads: CASSRGSFREYSEQYF. Written as DNA, the CDR3 is TGTGCCAGCAGCCGTGGCTCGTTCCGGGAGTATTCCGAGCAGTACTTC.